The entry that follows covers one T cell receptor (beta chain) sequence. Participants were placed into cohorts based on the clinical history they reported. This specimen belongs to a study of blood T cell repertoires in COVID-19. The V gene lost 4 bases and the J gene lost 3 bases, with 12 bases spanning the gap. The CDR3 consists of 14 residues. From germline, CDR1 is SQVTM and CDR2 ANQGSEA. TCRdb's table, derived via immunoSEQ multiplex PCR, lists solely in-frame clones and lacks some. This table holds about 480,000 clones, roughly 90% found once. Sequenced input: PBMCs or T cells enriched from blood (not recorded which). The sequence was collected from a woman aged 40-49 years who had recovered from COVID-19. The chain carries TRBV29-1 and TRBJ2-2; a possible D gene is TRBD2 (6 bases). CDR3 loop: CSVGVTGDTGELFF. In DNA, the CDR3 is TGCAGCGTTGGTGTAACGGGGGACACCGGGGAGCTGTTTTTT.